The rows below give T cell receptor beta chains drawn from one sample of a study of blood T cell repertoires in COVID-19. The table came from immunoSEQ multiplex PCR; TCRdb's copy has only in-frame clones and leaves some out. The profile shows 250,000 to 350,000 clones, approximately 85% of them singletons. Material: PBMCs or T cells enriched from blood (not recorded which). Source of these receptors: a woman in her thirties who had recovered from COVID-19. The CDR3 runs from the conserved cysteine through the conserved F or W. Fields, in order: clone size, V gene, D gene, J gene, CDR3 protein, CDR3 DNA. A D gene is named only where the DNA matches it firmly. Clone sizes are given selectively: once, few, many, or a class where the clone is expanded.

clone size: once
V gene: TRBV6-1
D gene: .
J gene: TRBJ1-6
CDR3 protein: CASSESYLGQGWSPLHF
CDR3 DNA: TGTGCCAGCAGTGAATCCTATTTGGGGCAGGGTTGGTCACCCCTCCACTTT

clone size: .
V gene: TRBV4-2
D gene: .
J gene: TRBJ1-1
CDR3 protein: CASSLNFRDTEAFF
CDR3 DNA: TGTGCCAGCAGCCTGAACTTCCGGGACACTGAAGCTTTCTTT

clone size: .
V gene: TRBV7-9
D gene: .
J gene: TRBJ2-3
CDR3 protein: CASSFRLTGDTQYF
CDR3 DNA: TGTGCCAGCAGCTTCCGATTGACAGGAGATACGCAGTATTTT

clone size: .
V gene: TRBV28
D gene: .
J gene: TRBJ1-1
CDR3 protein: CASSLNSDRPGF
CDR3 DNA: TGTGCCAGCAGTTTGAACTCCGACAGGCCCGGATTT

clone size: .
V gene: TRBV2
D gene: TRBD2
J gene: TRBJ2-1
CDR3 protein: CASSEDSLGSGEPSGEQFF
CDR3 DNA: TGTGCCAGCAGTGAGGACTCCCTGGGTAGCGGGGAGCCCAGTGGTGAGCAGTTCTTC

clone size: .
V gene: TRBV12-3/TRBV12-4
D gene: .
J gene: TRBJ1-2
CDR3 protein: CASSLEVDTF
CDR3 DNA: TGTGCCAGCAGTTTGGAGGTTGACACCTTC

clone size: .
V gene: TRBV11-2
D gene: .
J gene: TRBJ2-3
CDR3 protein: CASSSGRESGPHF
CDR3 DNA: TGTGCCAGCAGCTCAGGAAGGGAAAGCGGCCCGCATTTT

clone size: .
V gene: TRBV9
D gene: TRBD2
J gene: TRBJ2-7
CDR3 protein: CASSARPGLAYEQYF
CDR3 DNA: TGTGCCAGCAGCGCAAGACCGGGACTAGCCTACGAGCAGTACTTC

clone size: .
V gene: TRBV2
D gene: TRBD1
J gene: TRBJ1-3
CDR3 protein: CASSVTKDRFSGNTIYF
CDR3 DNA: TGTGCCAGCAGTGTTACCAAGGACAGGTTCTCTGGAAACACCATATATTTT

clone size: .
V gene: TRBV6-4
D gene: TRBD2
J gene: TRBJ2-1
CDR3 protein: CASSNGRDYNEQFF
CDR3 DNA: TGTGCCAGCAGTAACGGGAGGGATTACAATGAGCAGTTCTTC

clone size: .
V gene: TRBV5-1
D gene: TRBD2
J gene: TRBJ2-1
CDR3 protein: CASSREGHNEQFF
CDR3 DNA: TGCGCCAGCAGCCGGGAGGGCCACAATGAGCAGTTCTTC

clone size: .
V gene: TRBV28
D gene: .
J gene: TRBJ2-1
CDR3 protein: CASSKGKPLRWGDEQFF
CDR3 DNA: TGTGCCAGCAGTAAGGGCAAACCATTACGATGGGGGGATGAGCAGTTCTTC

clone size: .
V gene: TRBV5-6
D gene: TRBD1
J gene: TRBJ1-2
CDR3 protein: CASSLDGQGAYGYTF
CDR3 DNA: TGTGCCAGCAGCTTGGACGGACAGGGGGCATATGGCTACACCTTC

clone size: .
V gene: TRBV6-5
D gene: TRBD2
J gene: TRBJ2-1
CDR3 protein: CASSPGTSGFNEQFF
CDR3 DNA: TGTGCCAGCAGCCCCGGGACTAGCGGTTTCAATGAGCAGTTCTTC

clone size: few
V gene: TRBV5-1
D gene: TRBD1
J gene: TRBJ2-1
CDR3 protein: CASSLGQGYNEQFF
CDR3 DNA: TGCGCCAGCAGCTTGGGACAGGGATACAATGAGCAGTTCTTC

clone size: .
V gene: TRBV5-4
D gene: .
J gene: TRBJ1-4
CDR3 protein: CASSLGGINNEKLFF
CDR3 DNA: TGTGCCAGCAGCTTGGGAGGAATTAATAATGAAAAACTGTTTTTT

clone size: .
V gene: TRBV5-1
D gene: .
J gene: TRBJ1-2
CDR3 protein: CASSLEGAYGYTF
CDR3 DNA: TGCGCCAGCAGCTTGGAAGGGGCCTATGGCTACACCTTC

clone size: .
V gene: TRBV9
D gene: .
J gene: TRBJ1-6
CDR3 protein: CASSVGRVSPLHF
CDR3 DNA: TGTGCCAGCAGCGTAGGGAGGGTTTCACCCCTCCACTTT

clone size: .
V gene: TRBV2
D gene: TRBD1
J gene: TRBJ1-2
CDR3 protein: CASSNGDRAYGYTF
CDR3 DNA: TGTGCCAGCAGTAACGGGGACAGGGCCTATGGCTACACCTTC

clone size: .
V gene: TRBV5-5
D gene: .
J gene: TRBJ1-5
CDR3 protein: CASSLQIDNQPQHF
CDR3 DNA: TGTGCCAGCAGCTTGCAGATCGACAATCAGCCCCAGCATTTT

clone size: few
V gene: TRBV5-4
D gene: TRBD1
J gene: TRBJ2-7
CDR3 protein: CASSRDRAAYEQYF
CDR3 DNA: TGTGCCAGCAGTCGAGACAGGGCGGCCTACGAGCAGTACTTC

clone size: .
V gene: TRBV19
D gene: .
J gene: TRBJ2-3
CDR3 protein: CASKVGDTSTDTQYF
CDR3 DNA: TGTGCCAGTAAGGTCGGGGACACTAGCACAGATACGCAGTATTTT

clone size: .
V gene: TRBV18
D gene: .
J gene: TRBJ2-3
CDR3 protein: CASSPSPGSYTDTQYF
CDR3 DNA: TGTGCCAGCTCACCATCCCCCGGGAGCTACACAGATACGCAGTATTTT

clone size: once
V gene: TRBV5-1
D gene: .
J gene: TRBJ1-2
CDR3 protein: CASSTPQGDGGYTF
CDR3 DNA: TGCGCCAGCAGCACCCCACAGGGAGACGGTGGCTACACCTTC

clone size: .
V gene: TRBV28
D gene: .
J gene: TRBJ2-5
CDR3 protein: CASSPGGNQETQYF
CDR3 DNA: TGTGCCAGCAGCCCCGGGGGAAATCAAGAGACCCAGTACTTC

clone size: .
V gene: TRBV19
D gene: .
J gene: TRBJ2-2
CDR3 protein: CAISERWTGELFF
CDR3 DNA: TGTGCCATTAGCGAACGGTGGACCGGGGAGCTGTTTTTT

clone size: .
V gene: TRBV6-5
D gene: TRBD1
J gene: TRBJ1-2
CDR3 protein: CASKIGQGGGYTF
CDR3 DNA: TGTGCCAGCAAAATTGGACAGGGAGGTGGCTACACCTTC

clone size: .
V gene: TRBV2
D gene: TRBD1
J gene: TRBJ1-5
CDR3 protein: CASSYGTGNQPQHF
CDR3 DNA: TGTGCCAGCAGTTACGGGACAGGCAATCAGCCCCAGCATTTT

clone size: .
V gene: TRBV3-1/TRBV3-2
D gene: TRBD1
J gene: TRBJ1-2
CDR3 protein: CASSQGAGGYYGYTF
CDR3 DNA: TGTGCCAGCAGCCAAGGTGCAGGGGGCTACTATGGCTACACCTTC

clone size: .
V gene: TRBV5-1
D gene: .
J gene: TRBJ2-3
CDR3 protein: CASSWRALTDTQYF
CDR3 DNA: TGCGCCAGCAGCTGGAGGGCCCTCACAGATACGCAGTATTTT

clone size: .
V gene: TRBV5-6
D gene: TRBD1
J gene: TRBJ2-1
CDR3 protein: CASSLVQGARNEQFF
CDR3 DNA: TGTGCCAGCAGCTTGGTGCAGGGGGCGCGGAATGAGCAGTTCTTC

clone size: .
V gene: TRBV18
D gene: .
J gene: TRBJ1-1
CDR3 protein: CASSPPPQLNTEAFF
CDR3 DNA: TGTGCCAGCTCACCACCTCCCCAATTGAACACTGAAGCTTTCTTT

clone size: once
V gene: TRBV7-9
D gene: TRBD2
J gene: TRBJ2-1
CDR3 protein: CASSNSGKVLAGGRRDEQFF
CDR3 DNA: TGTGCCAGCAGCAACTCCGGAAAAGTACTAGCGGGAGGGCGTAGGGACGAGCAGTTCTTC

clone size: .
V gene: TRBV2
D gene: .
J gene: TRBJ2-7
CDR3 protein: CASSPEGVIAYEQYF
CDR3 DNA: TGTGCCAGCAGTCCGGAGGGAGTGATCGCCTACGAGCAGTACTTC

clone size: .
V gene: TRBV28
D gene: .
J gene: TRBJ2-5
CDR3 protein: CASSPRLVAETQYF
CDR3 DNA: TGTGCCAGCAGTCCCCGACTAGTCGCAGAGACCCAGTACTTC

clone size: once
V gene: TRBV7-9
D gene: .
J gene: TRBJ1-3
CDR3 protein: CASSFGESWNTIYF
CDR3 DNA: TGTGCCAGCAGCTTCGGGGAATCATGGAACACCATATATTTT

clone size: few
V gene: TRBV13
D gene: .
J gene: TRBJ2-7
CDR3 protein: CASSRRDGGLKQYF
CDR3 DNA: TGTGCCAGCAGTCGAAGGGATGGGGGCCTAAAGCAGTACTTC

clone size: .
V gene: TRBV30
D gene: .
J gene: TRBJ1-6
CDR3 protein: CAWMMSSYNSPLHF
CDR3 DNA: TGTGCCTGGATGATGAGCTCCTATAATTCACCCCTCCACTTT

clone size: once
V gene: TRBV7-9
D gene: TRBD1
J gene: TRBJ1-1
CDR3 protein: CASSSRDRGQSGEAFF
CDR3 DNA: TGTGCCAGCAGTTCGCGGGACAGGGGGCAGAGCGGTGAAGCTTTCTTT

clone size: .
V gene: TRBV28
D gene: TRBD1
J gene: TRBJ1-2
CDR3 protein: CASSASGTGSYGYTF
CDR3 DNA: TGTGCCAGCAGTGCCTCCGGGACAGGGTCCTATGGCTACACCTTC

clone size: .
V gene: TRBV9
D gene: .
J gene: TRBJ2-5
CDR3 protein: CASSVGSTVQETQYF
CDR3 DNA: TGTGCCAGCAGCGTAGGGTCGACTGTCCAAGAGACCCAGTACTTC

clone size: few
V gene: TRBV5-4
D gene: .
J gene: TRBJ1-6
CDR3 protein: CASSLSGNSYNSPLHF
CDR3 DNA: TGTGCCAGCAGCTTATCAGGGAACTCCTATAATTCACCCCTCCACTTT

clone size: .
V gene: TRBV7-9
D gene: .
J gene: TRBJ2-7
CDR3 protein: CASSLQAIGGEQYF
CDR3 DNA: TGTGCCAGCAGCTTGCAGGCGATCGGAGGCGAGCAGTACTTC

clone size: .
V gene: TRBV6-1
D gene: .
J gene: TRBJ1-2
CDR3 protein: CASNHRDGYTF
CDR3 DNA: TGTGCCAGCAATCACAGAGATGGCTACACCTTC

clone size: .
V gene: TRBV5-1
D gene: .
J gene: TRBJ1-4
CDR3 protein: CASSIGDGSEKLFF
CDR3 DNA: TGCGCCAGCAGCATAGGGGATGGTAGCGAAAAACTGTTTTTT

clone size: .
V gene: TRBV10-3
D gene: TRBD1
J gene: TRBJ1-5
CDR3 protein: CAISIGQGTQPQHF
CDR3 DNA: TGTGCCATCAGTATAGGACAGGGAACTCAGCCCCAGCATTTT

clone size: .
V gene: TRBV28
D gene: TRBD1
J gene: TRBJ1-2
CDR3 protein: CASSLGDRGSVYGYTF
CDR3 DNA: TGTGCCAGCAGTTTAGGTGACAGGGGGTCGGTCTATGGCTACACCTTC

clone size: .
V gene: TRBV18
D gene: TRBD1
J gene: TRBJ2-5
CDR3 protein: CASSPPGQGVQETQYF
CDR3 DNA: TGTGCCAGCTCACCACCGGGGCAGGGGGTTCAAGAGACCCAGTACTTC

clone size: once
V gene: TRBV19
D gene: TRBD1
J gene: TRBJ1-5
CDR3 protein: CASNSNRGRTQPQHF
CDR3 DNA: TGTGCCAGTAATTCCAACAGGGGGCGAACTCAGCCCCAGCATTTT

clone size: .
V gene: TRBV4-1
D gene: .
J gene: TRBJ1-1
CDR3 protein: CASSQDHQGPSTEAFF
CDR3 DNA: TGCGCCAGCAGCCAAGATCATCAGGGGCCAAGCACTGAAGCTTTCTTT

clone size: few
V gene: TRBV19
D gene: TRBD1
J gene: TRBJ1-1
CDR3 protein: CASRETGHLYTEAFF
CDR3 DNA: TGTGCCAGTAGGGAGACAGGGCATCTTTACACTGAAGCTTTCTTT

clone size: .
V gene: TRBV6-5
D gene: TRBD1
J gene: TRBJ1-2
CDR3 protein: CASSPQTGAPYGYTF
CDR3 DNA: TGTGCCAGCAGTCCTCAGACAGGGGCCCCCTATGGCTACACCTTC

clone size: .
V gene: TRBV14
D gene: .
J gene: TRBJ2-1
CDR3 protein: CASSQPLRDLGLGGEQFF
CDR3 DNA: TGTGCCAGCAGCCAACCACTCCGGGATTTGGGCTTAGGGGGTGAGCAGTTCTTC

clone size: .
V gene: TRBV7-9
D gene: TRBD1
J gene: TRBJ1-1
CDR3 protein: CASTEGGSEAFF
CDR3 DNA: TGTGCCAGCACCGAAGGGGGCAGTGAAGCTTTCTTT